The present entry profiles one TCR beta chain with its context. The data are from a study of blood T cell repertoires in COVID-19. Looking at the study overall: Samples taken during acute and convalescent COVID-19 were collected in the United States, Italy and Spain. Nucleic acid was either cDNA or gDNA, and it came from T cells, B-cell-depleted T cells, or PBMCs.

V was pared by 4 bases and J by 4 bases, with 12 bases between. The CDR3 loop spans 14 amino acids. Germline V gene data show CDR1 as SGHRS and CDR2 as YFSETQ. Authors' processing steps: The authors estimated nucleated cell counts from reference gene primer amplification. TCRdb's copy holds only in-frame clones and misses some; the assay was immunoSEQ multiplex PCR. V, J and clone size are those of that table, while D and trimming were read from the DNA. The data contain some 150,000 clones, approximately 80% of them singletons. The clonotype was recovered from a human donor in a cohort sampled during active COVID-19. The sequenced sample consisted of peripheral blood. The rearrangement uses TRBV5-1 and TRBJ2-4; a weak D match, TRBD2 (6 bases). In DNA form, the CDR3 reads TGCGCCAGCAGCGCGGGATACGCTAAAAACATTCAGTACTTC. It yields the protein CASSAGYAKNIQYF.